This T cell receptor (beta chain) was identified in a study of Ad26.COV2.S vaccination and SARS-CoV-2 variants. Study conclusions and caveats: Placebo recipients and vaccine recipients were similar in non-spike TCR breadth.

This clone appeared a single time. Its cognate antigen is unknown. In germline, CDR1 is LNHNV, CDR2 YYDKDF (reference sequence). V lost 4 bases and J lost 4, with 21 bases in between. This CDR3 is 17 amino acids long. The repertoire was sequenced with immunoSEQ multiplex PCR; TCRdb's copy has only in-frame clones and lacks some. Of approximately 150,000 clones in the sample, 80% to 90% were seen once. This sequence originates from a human donor who had recovered from COVID-19. Sequencing was performed on peripheral blood, taken after recovery from COVID-19. This rearrangement joins TRBV15 to TRBJ2-3; tentatively, D is TRBD2 (6 bases). CDR3 nucleotide sequence: TGTGCCACCAGCACGAGCTGGGGGGTCCTGGTAGCAGATACGCAGTATTTT. Protein: CATSTSWGVLVADTQYF.